The clone carrying this T cell receptor (beta chain) was recorded only once. The naive CD8 fraction comprised CD45RO-negative cells positively selected for CCR7 and excluded terminally differentiated effector memory CD45RA+ cells. The sample comes from a study of shared clonotypes between healthy human individuals. Between the trimmed V and J ends, which lost 8 bases and 0 bases, there was a span of 20 bases. CDR3 size: 17 residues. Germline-derived CDR1 and CDR2 are SEHNR and FQNEAQ (reference sequence). This table comes from immunoSEQ multiplex PCR, and its TCRdb copy is limited to in-frame clones, with some not included. The sample holds around 700,000 clones; about 91% are singletons and the top ten take approximately 22%.

The chain joins TRBV7-9 to TRBJ1-3; D gene uncertain. The receptor was derived from a man aged 25 to 45 in good health. Sequencing was carried out using naive CD8+ T cells sorted from blood. CDR3 sequence reads: CASVQVVDAFSGNTIYF. The CDR3 nucleotides are TGTGCCAGCGTCCAAGTGGTGGACGCATTCTCTGGAAACACCATATATTTT. The entire variable domain, with the rest obtained from reference TRBV7-9 and TRBJ1-3, is as follows: DTGVSQNPRHKITKRGQNVTFRCDPISEHNRLYWYRQTLGQGPEFLTYFQNEAQLEKSRLLSDRFSAERPKGSFSTLEIQRTEQGDSAMYLCASVQVVDAFSGNTIYFGEGSWLTVV.